One sample yielded the 28 T cell receptor beta chains listed below, sequenced in a study of blood T cell repertoires in COVID-19. Generated by immunoSEQ multiplex PCR, the TCRdb table keeps only in-frame clones and is missing some. The data show about 280,000 clones, approximately 85% seen once. Material: peripheral blood. The receptor set was obtained from a man aged 45-60 years with active or convalescent COVID-19.

The chain employs TRBV7-3 and TRBJ2-7, with D possibly matching TRBD1 (6 bases). Deletions cut 2 bases from V and 3 bases from J, with 14 bases between. In germline, CDR1 is SGHTA, CDR2 FQGTGA. The CDR3 length is 15 residues. CDR3 amino acids: CASSLGGHGNYEQYF. CDR3 nucleotide sequence: TGTGCCAGCAGCTTAGGGGGACACGGAAACTACGAGCAGTACTTC.

This clone was seen a handful of times. The V gene is TRBV28, the J gene TRBJ2-3; TRBD1 agrees at 7 bases. With V trimmed by 7 bases and J by 8 bases, 9 bases remained unmatched. The CDR3 consists of 13 residues. CDR1 MDHEN and CDR2 SYDVKM come from the germline V gene. DNA for the CDR3: TGTGCCAGCACGGACAGGCCTAAGGGTACGCAGTATTTT. Its translation is CASTDRPKGTQYF.

The V and J genes are TRBV7-9 and TRBJ2-6; the match to TRBD1 covers 7 bases. V was clipped by 5 bases and J by 1 base; unmatched bases: 11. CDR3 length: 18 amino acids. Looked up from germline, CDR1 is SEHNR and CDR2 is FQNEAQ (reference sequence). The CDR3 protein is CASSNRQGKSSGANVLTF. In DNA, the CDR3 is TGTGCCAGCAGCAATCGACAGGGTAAGTCGTCTGGGGCCAACGTCCTGACTTTC.

In this sample, this clone turned up a few times. The chain carries TRBV21-1 and TRBJ1-5; TRBD1 is the table's D call, not checked against the DNA. TRBV21-1 is deemed a pseudogene. This CDR3 has 24 residues. In nucleotides, the CDR3 is TGTGCCAGCAGCAAAGTGGGGGGGGCGGCACAGGGGGCAGTGGGAAAGGGCCACTATCAGCCCCAGCATTTT. Protein sequence: CASSKVGGAAQGAVGKGHYQPQHF.

This clone occurred a few times. V gene TRBV4-3 combines with J gene TRBJ1-2, with D possibly being TRBD1 (6 bases). Germline CDR1 reads LGHNA; CDR2 reads YSLEER. The germline V and J ends were trimmed by 0 bases and 7 bases, with 9 bases remaining between them. This CDR3 region has 13 residues. The CDR3 nucleotides read TGCGCCAGCAGCCAAGATATGACAGGTGGCTACACCTTC. This codes for CASSQDMTGGYTF.

The V call is TRBV14, the J call TRBJ2-2; no firm D call. The CDR3 length is 15 residues. V lost 1 base and J lost 2, with 8 bases in between. Germline V gene lookup returns CDR1 SGHDN and CDR2 FVKESK. CDR3 sequence reads: CASSQARFNTGELFF. CDR3 coding DNA: TGTGCCAGCAGCCAAGCCAGGTTTAACACCGGGGAGCTGTTTTTT.

The chain employs TRBV3-1 (or the pseudogene TRBV3-2) and TRBJ2-5; weak D call: TRBD2 (6 bases). Trimming cost V 5 bases and J 2 bases, with 12 bases left between them. Germline CDR1 is LGHDT and CDR2 is YNNKEL (reference sequence). CDR3 length equals 14 residues. The CDR3 nucleotides are TGTGCCAGCAGCTCAGGAGGGGCGCAAGAGACCCAGTACTTC. Its protein product is CASSSGGAQETQYF.

The chain uses TRBV21-1 and TRBJ1-5; TRBD1, the table's D call, was not compared with the DNA. TRBV21-1 is listed as a pseudogene. This CDR3 is built from 15 residues. The CDR3 DNA reads as TGTGCCAGCAGCAATGGGGACAGGGGTTCTCAGCCCCAGCATTTT. Translation: CASSNGDRGSQPQHF.

The chain has TRBV6-5 and TRBJ2-5, with 8 bases identical to TRBD1. The germline CDR1 and CDR2 sequences are MNHEY and SVGAGI. CDR3 length: 15 residues. The V gene end was trimmed by 8 bases and the J gene end by 5 bases; junction bases not matched to a gene: 13. The CDR3 is CASRTGQTRRETQYF. The CDR3 region has the DNA TGTGCCAGCCGGACAGGGCAGACCAGGCGGGAGACCCAGTACTTC.

The chain has TRBV4-2 and TRBJ2-5; 12 bases fit TRBD2. J lost 5 bases, V lost 0 bases, and 4 bases had no gene match. CDR3 length: 16 amino acids. Germline V CDR1 and CDR2: LGHNA, YNFKEQ. In DNA form, the CDR3 reads TGTGCCAGCAGCCAAGAGCTAGCGGGAGGGCCGGAGACCCAGTACTTC. Translated, it gives CASSQELAGGPETQYF.

The chain uses TRBV2 and TRBJ2-7, with D possibly being TRBD1 (6 bases). Trimming stripped 1 base from V and 4 bases from J, with 8 bases between. The CDR3 runs to 13 residues. Looked up from germline, CDR1 is SNHLY and CDR2 is FYNNEI. The CDR3 spells CASSEVRGYEQYF. CDR3 DNA sequence: TGTGCCAGCAGTGAAGTAAGGGGGTACGAGCAGTACTTC.

CDR3 nucleotides: TGTGCCAGCAGCTTAGGAGCGGGAGATGAGCAGTTCTTC. Its protein product is CASSLGAGDEQFF. The chain carries TRBV7-9 and TRBJ2-1, with TRBD2 matching 8 bases. This CDR3 spans 13 amino acids. The trim removed 1 base at V and 8 bases at J, leaving 1 base unmatched. The germline V gene has CDR1 SEHNR and CDR2 FQNEAQ (reference sequence).

CDR3 loop: CASSPNPEIRVGQPQHF. CDR3 DNA: TGTGCCAGCAGCCCCAATCCGGAGATTCGAGTCGGTCAGCCCCAGCATTTT. The J gene is TRBJ1-5, the V gene TRBV5-5; no definite D call. CDR3 size: 17 residues. Germline assignment: CDR1 SGHKS and CDR2 YYEKEE (reference sequence). V gave up 4 bases and J gave up 6 bases, with 23 bases separating them.

The CDR3 loop is CASSPYRERGNTIYF. The DNA of the CDR3 is TGTGCCAGCTCACCCTATCGGGAGCGCGGAAACACCATATATTTT. The V gene is TRBV18, the J gene TRBJ1-3; D is uncertain. The CDR3 extends over 15 amino acids. Germline V gene sequence: CDR1 KGHSH, CDR2 LQKENI. Trimming pared 3 bases from V and 4 bases from J, leaving 13 bases between.

This chain joins TRBV5-1 and TRBJ1-3; maybe TRBD1 (5 bases). V dropped 5 bases and J dropped 8 bases, with 17 bases sitting between them. The germline V gene has CDR1 SGHRS and CDR2 YFSETQ. This CDR3 spans 14 amino acids. The chain's CDR3 is CASRSRDGGDTIYF. CDR3 nucleotide sequence: TGCGCCAGCAGAAGCCGAGACGGAGGGGACACCATATATTTT.

The chain combines TRBV29-1 with TRBJ1-2; unclear D gene. Germline loops: CDR1 SQVTM, CDR2 ANQGSEA. The CDR3 contains 12 residues. Between the trimmed V and J ends, which lost 3 bases and 8 bases, there was a span of 13 bases. The CDR3 spells CSVERQPGGYTF. The CDR3 DNA follows: TGCAGCGTTGAGCGGCAGCCGGGAGGCTACACCTTC. Drawing the rest from reference TRBV29-1 and TRBJ1-2, the complete variable domain is SAVISQKPSRDICQRGTSLTIQCQVDSQVTMMFWYRQQPGQSLTLIATANQGSEATYESGFVIDKFPISRPNLTFSTLTVSNMSPEDSSIYLCSVERQPGGYTFGSGTRLTVV.

The gene calls are TRBV27 and TRBJ1-1, with D hard to call. Trimming took 1 base from V and 8 from J, leaving 8 bases between them. Germline-derived CDR1 and CDR2 are MNHEY and SMNVEV (reference sequence). This CDR3 has 12 residues. The CDR3 protein is CASSLLGREAFF. Written as DNA, the CDR3 is TGTGCCAGCAGTTTATTGGGCAGAGAAGCTTTCTTT.

This sequence joins TRBV25-1 and TRBJ2-1; TRBD2 matches 11 bases. J lost 5 bases, V lost 5 bases, and 11 bases had no gene match. The CDR3 covers 17 residues. Per germline, CDR1 MGHDK and CDR2 SYGVNS. The CDR3 protein is CASSPRPSGRTDNEQFF. CDR3 bases: TGTGCCAGCAGTCCCCGACCTAGCGGGAGGACGGACAATGAGCAGTTCTTC. The full variable domain, its missing parts supplied by reference TRBV25-1 and TRBJ2-1, is EADIYQTPRYLVIGTGKKITLECSQTMGHDKMYWYQQDPGMELHLIHYSYGVNSTEKGDLSSESTVSRIRTEHFPLTLESARPSHTSQYLCASSPRPSGRTDNEQFFGPGTRLTVL.

J is TRBJ1-1 and V is TRBV5-1, with D unclear. CDR1 SGHRS and CDR2 YFSETQ come from the germline V gene. There are 13 residues in the CDR3. The ends were cut back, 0 bases at V and 2 bases at J, with 5 bases in the middle. The CDR3 region is CASSLVLNTEAFF. In DNA, the CDR3 is TGCGCCAGCAGCTTGGTACTCAACACTGAAGCTTTCTTT.

This clone was seen a few times. The chain couples TRBV9 to TRBJ2-2; 9 bases line up with TRBD1. The germline V gene encodes CDR1 SGDLS and CDR2 YYNGEE. The CDR3 totals 15 residues. The ends lost 7 bases at V and 4 bases at J; junction bases unmatched: 8. The CDR3 DNA is TGTGCCAGCGCAGCGGACAGGGGAGGCACCGGGGAGCTGTTTTTT. This gives the protein CASAADRGGTGELFF.

The CDR3, as DNA: TGTGCCAGCAGTTACTCTACAGGTTCTGAAGCTTTCTTT. Encoded protein: CASSYSTGSEAFF. V is TRBV6-6 and J is TRBJ1-1; D possibly corresponds to TRBD1 (5 bases). Trimming took off 0 bases at V and 6 bases at J, with 8 bases between the two ends. Germline V gene sequence: CDR1 MNHNY, CDR2 SVGAGI (reference sequence). The CDR3 length is 13 residues.

Turning to this clone: Sequence at one end of the junction differs from germline and may be a read error. The chain has TRBV29-1 and TRBJ2-3; D perhaps matches TRBD2 (5 bases). CDR3 size: 11 residues. In germline, CDR1 is SQVTM, CDR2 ANQGSEA. CDR3 DNA sequence: TGCAGCGTTGAAGTTAGGGCCGGACTTGTTTTT. Protein sequence: CSVEVRAGLVF.

The chain has TRBV4-2 and TRBJ2-1; TRBD2 agrees at 10 bases. The V and J ends lost 1 base and 8 bases, in that order; junction bases with no gene match: 8. Per germline, CDR1 LGHNA and CDR2 YNFKEQ. This CDR3 comprises 16 residues. The CDR3 here is CASSQARTSGNHEQFF. The CDR3 DNA is TGTGCCAGCAGCCAAGCTCGTACTAGCGGGAACCATGAGCAGTTCTTC.

V gene TRBV11-2 combines with J gene TRBJ2-7, with D possibly TRBD2 on 5 matching bases. The germline CDR1 and CDR2 sequences are SGHAT and FQNNGV. This CDR3 has 15 amino acids. V gave up 5 bases and J gave up 2 bases, with 16 bases separating them. Written as DNA, the CDR3 is TGTGCCAGCAGCACCGCCGCAGGAGGCGCCTACGAGCAGTACTTC. It translates to CASSTAAGGAYEQYF.

CDR3 bases: TGTGCCTGGAGTGCAGTATTCTACGAGCAGTACTTC. As protein: CAWSAVFYEQYF. The chain links TRBV30 to TRBJ2-7; no clear D. Per the germline V gene, CDR1 is GTSNPN and CDR2 is SVGIG (reference sequence). Between the trimmed V and J ends, which lost 1 base and 3 bases, there was a span of 7 bases. This CDR3 has 12 residues. Using reference TRBV30 and TRBJ2-7 for the parts outside the CDR3, the full variable domain is SQTIHQWPATLVQPVGSPLSLECTVEGTSNPNLYWYRQAAGRGLQLLFYSVGIGQISSEVPQNLSASRPQDRQFILSSKKLLLSDSGFYLCAWSAVFYEQYFGPGTRLTVT.

The CDR3 DNA reads TGTGCCAGCAGCTCCCGGACAGGGGGCACAGATACGCAGTATTTT. Protein: CASSSRTGGTDTQYF. This chain connects TRBV7-9 to TRBJ2-3; 9 bases are a match to TRBD1. The CDR3 covers 15 residues. Unmatched junction bases numbered 3, after V lost 4 bases and J lost 1 base. Germline V lookup: CDR1 SEHNR, CDR2 FQNEAQ (reference sequence).

The chain has TRBV19 and TRBJ2-5; 12 nucleotides align to TRBD1. Unmatched junction bases numbered 7, after V lost 6 bases and J lost 5 bases. CDR3 length equals 15 residues. Germline CDR1 LNHDA, CDR2 SQIVND (reference sequence). CDR3 nucleotides: TGTGCCAGTAGCCCGGGACAGGGGGCGGAGGAGACCCAGTACTTC. It encodes CASSPGQGAEETQYF.

The V and J genes are TRBV28 and TRBJ1-5; D perhaps matches TRBD1 (5 bases). Germline-derived CDR1 and CDR2 are MDHEN and SYDVKM. This CDR3 is built from 16 residues. The V and J ends lost 6 bases and 0 bases respectively, with 15 bases between them. CDR3 nucleotides: TGTGCCAGCAGAGGGCGGGGAGGGGATAGCAATCAGCCCCAGCATTTT. This translates into CASRGRGGDSNQPQHF. The variable domain in full, completed from reference TRBV28 and TRBJ1-5, reads DVKVTQSSRYLVKRTGEKVFLECVQDMDHENMFWYRQDPGLGLRLIYFSYDVKMKEKGDIPEGYSVSREKKERFSLILESASTNQTSMYLCASRGRGGDSNQPQHFGDGTRLSIL.